This TCR beta chain stems from a study of blood T cell repertoires in COVID-19. After removal of 1 base from V and 5 bases from J, the junction contained 8 bases not matched to a gene. Germline V gene data show CDR1 as SGHRS and CDR2 as YFSETQ. This CDR3 has 15 residues. Produced via immunoSEQ multiplex PCR; TCRdb's table is partial and in-frame only. The sample consists of 140,000 to 150,000 clones, around 87% of them appearing once. Researchers sorted participants into cohorts using their self-reported clinical history. The source is a man aged 60 to 75 who had recovered from COVID-19. The sample was PBMCs or T cells enriched from blood (not recorded which). The chain combines TRBV5-1 with TRBJ1-2; TRBD1 aligns across 7 bases. Here the CDR3 reads CASSLSGDSSYGYTF. CDR3 bases: TGCGCCAGCAGCTTGTCGGGGGACAGCTCTTATGGCTACACCTTC. The variable domain in full, completed from reference TRBV5-1 and TRBJ1-2, reads KAGVTQTPRYLIKTRGQQVTLSCSPISGHRSVSWYQQTPGQGLQFLFEYFSETQRNKGNFPGRFSGRQFSNSRSEMNVSTLELGDSALYLCASSLSGDSSYGYTFGSGTRLTVV.